This T cell receptor beta chain was sequenced in a study of identical twins. Findings and limits, study-wide: Fewer insertions characterized abundant cord blood beta clonotypes, whereas memory repertoires showed none. It was out-of-frame TCR alpha sharing in monozygotic twins that models underestimated.

In its sample, this clonotype was seen a few times. No antigen is known for it. This CDR3 comprises 16 residues. Germline loops: CDR1 LGHNT, CDR2 FRNRAP. V shed 1 base and J shed 6 bases, with 18 bases lying between them. One entry per CDR3 protein, called by TCRdb with MiXCR from the 5' RACE reads. Here the sample spans 200,000 to 250,000 distinct CDR3 sequences, about 7.5% being singletons. This sample also appeared in a second study, on yellow fever vaccine responses in identical twins.

The receptor was isolated from a young woman in good health. This chain uses TRBV12-5 with TRBJ1-2, with D possibly being TRBD1 (6 bases). Sequencing was done on a sample of memory (CD45RO+) T cells sorted from blood. CDR3 nucleotides: TGTGCTAGTGGTTTGGCCCTGACAGGTGGGAGAGATGGCTACACCTTC. The encoded protein is CASGLALTGGRDGYTF.